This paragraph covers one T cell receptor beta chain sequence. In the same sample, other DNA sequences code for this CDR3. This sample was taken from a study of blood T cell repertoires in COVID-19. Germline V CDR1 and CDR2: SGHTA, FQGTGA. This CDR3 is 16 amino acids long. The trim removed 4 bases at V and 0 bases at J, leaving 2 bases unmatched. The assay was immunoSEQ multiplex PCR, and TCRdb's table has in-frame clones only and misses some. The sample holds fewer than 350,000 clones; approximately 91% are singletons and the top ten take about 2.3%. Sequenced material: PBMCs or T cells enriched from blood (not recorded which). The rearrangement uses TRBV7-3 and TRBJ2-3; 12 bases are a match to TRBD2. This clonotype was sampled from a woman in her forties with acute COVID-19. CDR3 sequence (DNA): TGTGCCAGCAGCTCAGGACTAGCGGGAAGCACAGATACGCAGTATTTT. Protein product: CASSSGLAGSTDTQYF. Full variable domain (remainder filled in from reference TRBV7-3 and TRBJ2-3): GAGVSQTPSNKVTEKGKYVELRCDPISGHTALYWYRQSLGQGPEFLIYFQGTGAADDSGLPNDRFFAVRPEGSVSTLKIQRTERGDSAVYLCASSSGLAGSTDTQYFGPGTRLTVL.